This note documents a single T cell receptor (beta chain) sequence. No antigen is known for it. Only in-frame clones appear in the TCRdb table, and some are missing; sequencing was by immunoSEQ multiplex PCR. The sample has roughly 100,000 clones, nearly 90% seen once. The entry originates in a study of T cell responses to AZD1222 COVID-19 vaccine. The overall study: Some second doses came at about 4 weeks and others at about 12 weeks; these were pooled.

Per germline, CDR1 MNHEY and CDR2 SVGAGI. The CDR3 sequence is 13 residues long. Trimming cost V 5 bases and J 2 bases, with 9 bases left between them. Study results and caveats: Among those given AZD1222, only six or seven were seropositive at baseline. There were repertoire samples only from the period after the peak T cell response. Among the donors, most were white British and more were female, and clonal diversity was possibly underestimated.

This rearrangement joins TRBV6-5 to TRBJ1-1, with no clear D. Sequencing used peripheral blood, obtained on day 0 of AZD1222 vaccination. This TCR was sampled from an adult in good health. The CDR3 bases are TGTGCCAGCAGTCATAACAGAAACACTGAAGCTTTCTTT. Amino acids: CASSHNRNTEAFF.